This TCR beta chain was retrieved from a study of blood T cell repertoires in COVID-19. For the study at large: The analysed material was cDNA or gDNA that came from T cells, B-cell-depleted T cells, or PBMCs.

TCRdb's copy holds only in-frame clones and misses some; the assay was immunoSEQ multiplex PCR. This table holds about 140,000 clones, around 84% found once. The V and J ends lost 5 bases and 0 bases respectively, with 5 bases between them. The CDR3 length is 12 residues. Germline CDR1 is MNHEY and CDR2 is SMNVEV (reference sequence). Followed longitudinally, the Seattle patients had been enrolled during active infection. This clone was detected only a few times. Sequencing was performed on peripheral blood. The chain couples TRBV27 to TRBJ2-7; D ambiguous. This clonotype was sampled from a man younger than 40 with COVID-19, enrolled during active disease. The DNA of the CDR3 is TGTGCCAGCAGTGCTAGCTCCTACGAGCAGTACTTC. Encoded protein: CASSASSYEQYF.